This paragraph covers one TCR beta chain sequence. The CDR3 sequence is 18 residues long. Germline V gene lookup returns CDR1 SGHTA and CDR2 FQGNSA. Trimming removed 5 bases from V and 0 bases from J; junction bases left unmatched: 11. This sample is drawn from a study of CD8+ T cells in alopecia areata. The treatment denotes: oral pan-JAK inhibitor, 5-10 mg twice daily. After isolation, RNA underwent reverse transcription to generate cDNA as the sequencing template. Sequencing was performed with immunoSEQ multiplex PCR; in TCRdb, only in-frame clones are kept and a portion is missing. The sample has about 200,000 clones; more than 30% are singletons.

The sequence came from a human donor with alopecia areata. Sequencing was performed on CD4+ T cells sorted from blood, taken at approximately week 31, from a patient treated with tofacitinib. V and J are TRBV7-2 and TRBJ1-5; 9 nucleotides align to TRBD1. The DNA for the CDR3 is TGTGCCAGCAGCCCCGGGACAGGGAATTCCTATAGCAATCAGCCCCAGCATTTT. This codes for CASSPGTGNSYSNQPQHF.